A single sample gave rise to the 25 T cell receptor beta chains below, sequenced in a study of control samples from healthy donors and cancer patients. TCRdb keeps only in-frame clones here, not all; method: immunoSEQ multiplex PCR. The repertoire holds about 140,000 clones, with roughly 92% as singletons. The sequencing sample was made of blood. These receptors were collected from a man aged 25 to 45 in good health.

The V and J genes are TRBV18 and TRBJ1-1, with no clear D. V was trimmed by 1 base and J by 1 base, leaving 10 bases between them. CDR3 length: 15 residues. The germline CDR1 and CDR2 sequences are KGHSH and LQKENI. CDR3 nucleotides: TGTGCCAGCTCACCACTCAGGAGGCCGAACACTGAAGCTTTCTTT. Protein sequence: CASSPLRRPNTEAFF.

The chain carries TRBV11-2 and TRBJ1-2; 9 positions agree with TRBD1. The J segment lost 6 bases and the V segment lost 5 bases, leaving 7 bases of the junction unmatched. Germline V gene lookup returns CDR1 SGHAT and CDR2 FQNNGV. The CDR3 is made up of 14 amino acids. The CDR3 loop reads CASSAGTGMDGYTF. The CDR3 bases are TGTGCCAGCAGCGCCGGGACAGGGATGGATGGCTACACCTTC.

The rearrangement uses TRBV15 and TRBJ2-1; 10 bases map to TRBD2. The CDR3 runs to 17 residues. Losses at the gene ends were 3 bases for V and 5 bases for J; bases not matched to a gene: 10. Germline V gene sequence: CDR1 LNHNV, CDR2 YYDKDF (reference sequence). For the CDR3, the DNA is TGTGCCACCAGCAGCGACCAAGGACTAGCGGTCGACAATGAGCAGTTCTTC. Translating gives CATSSDQGLAVDNEQFF.

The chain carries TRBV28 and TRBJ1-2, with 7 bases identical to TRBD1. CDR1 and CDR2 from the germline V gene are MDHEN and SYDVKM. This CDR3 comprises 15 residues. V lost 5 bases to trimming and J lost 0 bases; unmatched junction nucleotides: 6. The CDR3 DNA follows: TGTGCCAGCAGTCCGCGGGACAGAACTAACTATGGCTACACCTTC. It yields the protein CASSPRDRTNYGYTF.

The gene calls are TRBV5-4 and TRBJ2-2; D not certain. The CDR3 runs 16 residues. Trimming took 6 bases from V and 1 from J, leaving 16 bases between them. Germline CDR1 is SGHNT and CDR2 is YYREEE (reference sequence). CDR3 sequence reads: CASKFNPLQNTGELFF. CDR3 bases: TGTGCCAGCAAGTTCAATCCCCTCCAGAACACCGGGGAGCTGTTTTTT.

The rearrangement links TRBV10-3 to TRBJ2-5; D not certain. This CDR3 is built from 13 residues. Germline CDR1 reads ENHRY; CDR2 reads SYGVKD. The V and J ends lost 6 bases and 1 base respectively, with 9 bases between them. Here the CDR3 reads CAISPLSQETQYF. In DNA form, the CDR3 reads TGTGCCATCAGCCCGTTGAGCCAAGAGACCCAGTACTTC.

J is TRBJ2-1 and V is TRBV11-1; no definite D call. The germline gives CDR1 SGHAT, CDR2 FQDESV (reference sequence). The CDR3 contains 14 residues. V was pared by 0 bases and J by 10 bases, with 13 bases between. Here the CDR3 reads CASSLALLGWEQFF. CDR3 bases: TGTGCCAGCAGCTTAGCCCTACTCGGCTGGGAGCAGTTCTTC.

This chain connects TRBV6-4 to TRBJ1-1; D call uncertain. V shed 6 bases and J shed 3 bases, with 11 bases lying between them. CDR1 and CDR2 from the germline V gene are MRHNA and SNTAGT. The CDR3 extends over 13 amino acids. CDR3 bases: TGTGCCAGCAGCCACAAGGAGGACACTGAAGCTTTCTTT. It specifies CASSHKEDTEAFF.

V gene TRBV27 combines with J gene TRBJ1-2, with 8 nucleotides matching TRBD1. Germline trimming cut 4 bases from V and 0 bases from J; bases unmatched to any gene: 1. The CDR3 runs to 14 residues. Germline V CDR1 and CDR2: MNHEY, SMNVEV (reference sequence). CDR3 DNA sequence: TGTGCCAGCAGTTGGACAGGGTCTAACTATGGCTACACCTTC. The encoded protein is CASSWTGSNYGYTF.

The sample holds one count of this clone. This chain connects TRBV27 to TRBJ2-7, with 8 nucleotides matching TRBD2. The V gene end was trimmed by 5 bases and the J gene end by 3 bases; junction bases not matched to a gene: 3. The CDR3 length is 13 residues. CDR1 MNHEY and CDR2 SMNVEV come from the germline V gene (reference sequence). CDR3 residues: CASSAGTSYEQYF. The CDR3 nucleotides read TGTGCCAGCAGTGCGGGGACTAGCTACGAGCAGTACTTC.

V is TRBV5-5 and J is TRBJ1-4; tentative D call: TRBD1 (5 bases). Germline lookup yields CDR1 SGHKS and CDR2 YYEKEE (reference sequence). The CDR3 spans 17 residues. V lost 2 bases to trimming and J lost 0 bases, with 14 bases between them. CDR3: CASSFIAGRSTNEKLFF. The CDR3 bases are TGTGCCAGCAGCTTCATCGCAGGGAGGTCAACTAATGAAAAACTGTTTTTT.

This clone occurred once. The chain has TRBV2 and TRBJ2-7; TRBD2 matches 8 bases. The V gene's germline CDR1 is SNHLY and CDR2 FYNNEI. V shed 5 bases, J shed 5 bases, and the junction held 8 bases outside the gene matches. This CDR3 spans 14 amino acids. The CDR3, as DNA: TGTGCCAGCAGTCGAAGCGGGAGTTCAGACGAGCAGTACTTC. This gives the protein CASSRSGSSDEQYF.

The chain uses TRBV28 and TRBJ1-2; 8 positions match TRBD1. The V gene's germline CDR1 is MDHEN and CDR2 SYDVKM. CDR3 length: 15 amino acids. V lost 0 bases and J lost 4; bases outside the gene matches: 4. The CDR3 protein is CASSLWDRVFYGYTF. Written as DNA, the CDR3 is TGTGCCAGCAGTTTATGGGACAGGGTTTTCTATGGCTACACCTTC.

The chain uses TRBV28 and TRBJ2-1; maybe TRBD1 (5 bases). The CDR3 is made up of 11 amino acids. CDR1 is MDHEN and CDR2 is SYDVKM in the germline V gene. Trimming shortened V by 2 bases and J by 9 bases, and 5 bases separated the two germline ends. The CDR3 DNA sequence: TGTGCCAGCAGTTTAAGGGGTGAGCAGTTCTTC. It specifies CASSLRGEQFF.

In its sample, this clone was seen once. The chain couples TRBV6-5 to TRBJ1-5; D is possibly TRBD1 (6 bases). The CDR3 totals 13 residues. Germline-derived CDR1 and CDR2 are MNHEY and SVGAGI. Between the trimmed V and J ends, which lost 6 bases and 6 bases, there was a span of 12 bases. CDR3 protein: CASRAGVRQPQHF. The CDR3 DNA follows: TGTGCCAGCAGAGCAGGGGTCCGTCAGCCCCAGCATTTT.

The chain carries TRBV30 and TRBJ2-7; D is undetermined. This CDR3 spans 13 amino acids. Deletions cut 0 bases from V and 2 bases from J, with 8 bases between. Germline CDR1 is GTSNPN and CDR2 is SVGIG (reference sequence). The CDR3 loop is CAWSVMGPYEQYF. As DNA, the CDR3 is TGTGCCTGGAGTGTAATGGGCCCCTACGAGCAGTACTTC.

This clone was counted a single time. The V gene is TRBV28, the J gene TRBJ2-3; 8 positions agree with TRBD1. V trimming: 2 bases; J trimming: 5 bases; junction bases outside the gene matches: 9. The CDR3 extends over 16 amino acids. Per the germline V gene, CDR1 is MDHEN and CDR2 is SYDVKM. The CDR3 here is CASSLASRTGLDTQYF. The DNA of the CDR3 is TGTGCCAGCAGTTTAGCCTCCCGGACAGGGTTAGATACGCAGTATTTT.

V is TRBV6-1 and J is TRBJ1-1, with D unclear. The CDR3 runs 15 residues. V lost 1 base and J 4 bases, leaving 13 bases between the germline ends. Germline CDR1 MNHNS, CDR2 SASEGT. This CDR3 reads CASSEGFRAGTEAFF. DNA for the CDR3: TGTGCCAGCAGTGAAGGTTTTAGGGCGGGCACTGAAGCTTTCTTT.

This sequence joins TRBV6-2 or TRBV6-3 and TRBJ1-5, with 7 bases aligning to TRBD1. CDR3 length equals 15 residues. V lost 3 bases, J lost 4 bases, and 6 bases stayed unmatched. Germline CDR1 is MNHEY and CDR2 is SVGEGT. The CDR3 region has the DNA TGTGCCAGCAGTTATTACCCAGGGGGAAATCAGCCCCAGCATTTT. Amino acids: CASSYYPGGNQPQHF.

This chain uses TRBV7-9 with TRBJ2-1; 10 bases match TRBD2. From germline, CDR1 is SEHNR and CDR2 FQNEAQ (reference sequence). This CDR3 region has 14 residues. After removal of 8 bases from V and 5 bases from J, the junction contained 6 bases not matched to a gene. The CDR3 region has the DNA TGTGCCAGCGGCCGACTAGCGGGTAACAATGAGCAGTTCTTC. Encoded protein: CASGRLAGNNEQFF.

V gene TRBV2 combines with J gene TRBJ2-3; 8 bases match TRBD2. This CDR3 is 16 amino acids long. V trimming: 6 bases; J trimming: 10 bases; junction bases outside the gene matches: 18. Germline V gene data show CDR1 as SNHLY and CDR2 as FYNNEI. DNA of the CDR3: TGTGCCAGCAGACCCCTAGGGAGCGGGGGAGCCACCGCGCAGTATTTT. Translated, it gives CASRPLGSGGATAQYF. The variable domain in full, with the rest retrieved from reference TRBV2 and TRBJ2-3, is EPEVTQTPSHQVTQMGQEVILRCVPISNHLYFYWYRQILGQKVEFLVSFYNNEISEKSEIFDDQFSVERPDGSNFTLKIRSTKLEDSAMYFCASRPLGSGGATAQYFGPGTRLTVL.

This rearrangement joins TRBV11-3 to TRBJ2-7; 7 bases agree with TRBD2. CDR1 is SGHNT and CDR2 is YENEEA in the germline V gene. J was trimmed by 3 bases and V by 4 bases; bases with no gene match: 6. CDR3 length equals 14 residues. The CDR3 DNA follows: TGTGCCAGCAGCTCTAGTTCTAGCGGCTACGAGCAGTACTTC. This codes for CASSSSSSGYEQYF.

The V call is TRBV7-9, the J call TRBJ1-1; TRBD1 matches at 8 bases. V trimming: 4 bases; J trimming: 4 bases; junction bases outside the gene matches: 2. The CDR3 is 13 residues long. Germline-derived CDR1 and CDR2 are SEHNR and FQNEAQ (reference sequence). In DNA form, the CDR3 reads TGTGCCAGCAGCTCGGACAGGGCCACTGAAGCTTTCTTT. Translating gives CASSSDRATEAFF.

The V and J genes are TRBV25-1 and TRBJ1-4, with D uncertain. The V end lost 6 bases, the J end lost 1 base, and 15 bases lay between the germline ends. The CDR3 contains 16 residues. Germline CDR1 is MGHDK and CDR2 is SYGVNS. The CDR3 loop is CASRPPGGRTNEKLFF. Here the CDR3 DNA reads TGTGCCAGCAGACCCCCGGGTGGAAGAACTAATGAAAAACTGTTTTTT. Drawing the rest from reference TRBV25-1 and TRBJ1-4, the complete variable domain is EADIYQTPRYLVIGTGKKITLECSQTMGHDKMYWYQQDPGMELHLIHYSYGVNSTEKGDLSSESTVSRIRTEHFPLTLESARPSHTSQYLCASRPPGGRTNEKLFFGSGTQLSVL.

The CDR3 DNA sequence: TGTGCCAGCAGCCCTCAGACTAGCGGGAGATCCTACAATGAGCAGTTCTTC. Amino acids: CASSPQTSGRSYNEQFF. The V and J genes are TRBV7-2 and TRBJ2-1; TRBD2 matches at 12 bases. CDR1 SGHTA and CDR2 FQGNSA come from the germline V gene. The CDR3 has 17 residues. With V trimmed by 5 bases and J by 1 base, 6 bases remained unmatched.